This T cell receptor (beta chain) comes out of a study of blood T cell repertoires in COVID-19. Those who participated ranged in age from roughly 18 to 100 years and resided in approximately 26 US areas. Two consecutive negative NP/OP PCR tests, clearance, or resolved symptoms defined Cohort 3 recovery. The ends were cut back, 6 bases at V and 8 bases at J, with 23 bases in the middle. Germline CDR1 is KGHSH and CDR2 is LQKENI. This CDR3 has 16 amino acids. Per the study methods: Cell counts per sample came from amplifying reference gene primers. Method: immunoSEQ multiplex PCR; TCRdb's copy keeps in-frame clones and lacks some. V and J calls plus clone size are reproduced from that table; the DNA served to infer D and trimming. The sample holds around 330,000 clones, roughly nine tenths seen once.

This chain uses TRBV18 with TRBJ2-1, with D possibly TRBD2 on 7 matching bases. The sample consisted of PBMCs or T cells enriched from blood (not recorded which). The source of this sequence is a man aged 55 to 70 who had recovered from COVID-19. CDR3 nucleotides: TGTGCCAGCTCGCGACGCGGAGGGGGGGGTGAATATGAGCAGTTCTTC. Its protein is CASSRRGGGGEYEQFF.